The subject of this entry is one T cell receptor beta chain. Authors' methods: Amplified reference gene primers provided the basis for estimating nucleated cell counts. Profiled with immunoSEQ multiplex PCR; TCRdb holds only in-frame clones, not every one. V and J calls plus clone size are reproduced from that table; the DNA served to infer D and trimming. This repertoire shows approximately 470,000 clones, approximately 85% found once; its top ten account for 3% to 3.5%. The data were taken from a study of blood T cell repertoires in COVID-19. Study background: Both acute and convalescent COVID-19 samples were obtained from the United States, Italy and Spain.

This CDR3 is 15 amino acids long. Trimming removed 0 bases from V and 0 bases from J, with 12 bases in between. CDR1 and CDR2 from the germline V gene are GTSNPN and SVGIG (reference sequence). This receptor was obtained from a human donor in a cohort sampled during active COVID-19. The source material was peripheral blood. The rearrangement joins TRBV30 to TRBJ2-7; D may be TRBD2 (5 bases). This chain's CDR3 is CAWSVRGTASYEQYF. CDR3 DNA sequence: TGTGCCTGGAGTGTACGGGGAACAGCCTCCTACGAGCAGTACTTC.